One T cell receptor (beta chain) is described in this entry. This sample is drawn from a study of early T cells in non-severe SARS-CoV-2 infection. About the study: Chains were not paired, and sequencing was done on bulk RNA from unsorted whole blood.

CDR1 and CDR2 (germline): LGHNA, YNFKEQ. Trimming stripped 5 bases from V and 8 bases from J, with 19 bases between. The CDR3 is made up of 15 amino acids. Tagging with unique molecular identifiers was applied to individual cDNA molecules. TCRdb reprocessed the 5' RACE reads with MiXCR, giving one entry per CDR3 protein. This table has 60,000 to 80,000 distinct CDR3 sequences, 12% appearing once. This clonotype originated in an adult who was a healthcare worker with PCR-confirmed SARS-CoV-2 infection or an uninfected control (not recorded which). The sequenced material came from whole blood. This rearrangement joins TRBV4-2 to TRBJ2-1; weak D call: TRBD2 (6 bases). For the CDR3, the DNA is TGTGCCAGCAGCGATGCGGGGACCAGCTGGGATGAGCAGTTCTTC. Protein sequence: CASSDAGTSWDEQFF.